These 31 T cell receptor beta chains were sequenced from one sample in a study of shared clonotypes between healthy human individuals (TCRdb year 2020). Libraries were prepared through the immunoSEQ multiplex PCR assay. The clones in this table, taken by TCRdb from immuneACCESS, are in-frame only. Not every clone is retained; where verified, under half of the shortfall comes from an unresolved V gene, and the cause of the rest is unknown. For this sample there are some 2.1 million clones; about 95% appear just once. The biggest ten clones account for around 1.1% of the sample. CD8 naive samples consisted of CD45RO-negative cells that were positively selected for CCR7, yielding a CD45RA+CCR7+ population without TemRA cells. The specimen was naive CD8+ T cells sorted from blood. Per the publication, the cell subset or site label means: CD45RA+CCR7+. The receptors shown here come from a man younger than 35 in good health.

Notes on this clone: The identical CDR3 is also encoded by other nucleotide sequences in the sample. The rearrangement joins TRBV5-6 to TRBJ2-5, with D uncertain. This CDR3 spans 12 amino acids. Trimming took off 1 base at V and 5 bases at J, with 6 bases between the two ends. In germline, CDR1 is SGHDT, CDR2 YYEEEE. CDR3 region: CASSLKQETQYF. The CDR3 nucleotides are TGTGCCAGCAGCTTGAAACAGGAGACCCAGTACTTC.

The J gene is TRBJ1-2, the V gene TRBV14, with D unresolved. V was clipped by 1 base and J by 4 bases, with 10 bases between them. In germline, CDR1 is SGHDN, CDR2 FVKESK. The CDR3 runs to 14 residues. Here the CDR3 reads CASSQAGSPYGYTF. As DNA, the CDR3 is TGTGCCAGCAGCCAAGCGGGCAGTCCCTATGGCTACACCTTC.

V is TRBV14 and J is TRBJ2-5, with TRBD1 as a possible D gene (6 bases). Germline V gene sequence: CDR1 SGHDN, CDR2 FVKESK. This CDR3 is 15 amino acids long. Trimming removed 5 bases at V and 1 base at J, with 14 bases between. CDR3 sequence (DNA): TGTGCCAGCAGCAAATCCCGGGACATCCAAGAGACCCAGTACTTC. Its protein product is CASSKSRDIQETQYF.

As concerns this clone: The same CDR3 arises from other DNA sequences in this sample as well. The genes are TRBV6-6 and TRBJ2-2, with D possibly matching TRBD2 (6 bases). V shed 0 bases and J shed 5 bases, with 7 bases lying between them. The length of the CDR3 is 14 residues. Germline CDR1 reads MNHNY; CDR2 reads SVGAGI (reference sequence). CDR3 DNA sequence: TGTGCCAGCAGTTACTCGGAGGGAACCGGGGAGCTGTTTTTT. This codes for CASSYSEGTGELFF.

This chain connects TRBV10-3 to TRBJ2-6, with D possibly matching TRBD1 (6 bases). The germline V gene has CDR1 ENHRY and CDR2 SYGVKD. V was pared by 10 bases and J by 0 bases, with 7 bases between. This CDR3 contains 13 residues. CDR3 sequence reads: CATGDSGANVLTF. In DNA form, the CDR3 reads TGTGCCACAGGGGACTCTGGGGCCAACGTCCTGACTTTC.

This sequence joins TRBV14 and TRBJ2-3; 9 positions agree with TRBD2. The trim removed 4 bases at V and 2 bases at J, leaving 13 bases unmatched. The germline V gene encodes CDR1 SGHDN and CDR2 FVKESK. The CDR3 loop spans 18 amino acids. DNA of the CDR3: TGTGCCAGCAGCCTCCTAGCGGGGAGGATGTCGGACACAGATACGCAGTATTTT. Amino acids: CASSLLAGRMSDTDTQYF.

On this clone itself: The sample carries other DNA sequences with the same CDR3. This chain links TRBV4-1 with TRBJ2-7, with 8 bases lining up with TRBD1. Germline CDR1 reads MGHRA; CDR2 reads YSYEKL. CDR3 length equals 14 residues. V lost 0 bases and J lost 4; bases outside the gene matches: 2. The CDR3 nucleotides are TGCGCCAGCAGCCAAGAGCAGGGGGCTTACGAGCAGTACTTC. It codes for CASSQEQGAYEQYF.

This chain connects TRBV27 to TRBJ1-4; D may be TRBD1 (5 bases). Trimming took off 2 bases at V and 6 bases at J, with 22 bases between the two ends. Germline values: CDR1 MNHEY, CDR2 SMNVEV (reference sequence). The CDR3 runs 18 residues. This chain's CDR3 is CASSLIGIGANQDEKLFF. The CDR3 DNA reads TGTGCCAGCAGTTTAATCGGCATCGGGGCGAATCAAGATGAAAAACTGTTTTTT.

The gene calls are TRBV10-2 and TRBJ2-2; D gene uncertain. Germline V gene sequence: CDR1 WSHSY, CDR2 SAAADI. This CDR3 region has 18 residues. Trimming removed 0 bases from V and 1 base from J, with 15 bases in between. CDR3 nucleotide sequence: TGCGCCAGCAGTGAGTCGACGACCGACGAACAGAACACCGGGGAGCTGTTTTTT. Translation: CASSESTTDEQNTGELFF.

Points on this clone: The sample contains more than one DNA sequence encoding this CDR3. This chain connects TRBV5-1 to TRBJ2-3, with a tentative D call TRBD2 (6 bases). The CDR3 has 15 residues. Trimming cost V 0 bases and J 6 bases, with 14 bases left between them. Germline CDR1 reads SGHRS; CDR2 reads YFSETQ. The CDR3 here is CASSLEGGVTDTQYF. The CDR3 region has the DNA TGCGCCAGCAGCTTGGAAGGAGGGGTCACGGATACGCAGTATTTT.

The CDR3 protein is CASSSPGQAKETQYF. The CDR3 nucleotides read TGCGCCAGCAGCAGCCCGGGACAGGCGAAAGAGACCCAGTACTTC. The chain couples TRBV4-1 to TRBJ2-5, with 8 nucleotides matching TRBD1. From germline, CDR1 is MGHRA and CDR2 YSYEKL. The CDR3 covers 15 residues. J was trimmed by 3 bases and V by 5 bases; bases with no gene match: 8.

In its sample, this clone was seen a few times. The rearrangement links TRBV6-6 to TRBJ2-1, with D unclear. The CDR3 is made up of 13 amino acids. Trimming cost V 2 bases and J 3 bases, with 5 bases left between them. Germline lookup yields CDR1 MNHNY and CDR2 SVGAGI (reference sequence). DNA for the CDR3: TGTGCCAGCAGTTACGTAAACTACAATGAGCAGTTCTTC. Protein product: CASSYVNYNEQFF.

The chain has TRBV4-3 and TRBJ2-1; 8 bases fit TRBD1. This CDR3 contains 16 residues. The V and J ends lost 0 bases and 7 bases, in that order; junction bases with no gene match: 8. The germline V gene encodes CDR1 LGHNA and CDR2 YSLEER. The DNA of the CDR3 is TGCGCCAGCAGCCAAGATCGCTGGACAGGGTTGAATGAGCAGTTCTTC. Encoded protein: CASSQDRWTGLNEQFF.

The chain uses TRBV9 and TRBJ2-1, with 9 bases fitting TRBD2. The CDR3 totals 15 residues. J lost 7 bases, V lost 0 bases, and 5 bases had no gene match. Looked up from germline, CDR1 is SGDLS and CDR2 is YYNGEE. As DNA, the CDR3 is TGTGCCAGCAGCGTAGATAGCGGGAGCGGGAATGAGCAGTTCTTC. Its translation is CASSVDSGSGNEQFF.

Comments on this clone: Within the sample, other DNA sequences also encode this same CDR3. The chain carries TRBV13 and TRBJ2-7; 11 nucleotides agree with TRBD2. Germline CDR1 PRHDT, CDR2 FYEKMQ (reference sequence). This CDR3 has 15 residues. Trimming at V came to 3 bases and at J to 1 base, leaving 2 bases not matched to a gene. The CDR3 region has the DNA TGTGCCAGCAGCTTGGGGACTAGCGGATCCTACGAGCAGTACTTC. It specifies CASSLGTSGSYEQYF.

The chain couples TRBV10-1 to TRBJ2-1, with D unclear. The V end lost 3 bases, the J end lost 7 bases, and 4 bases lay between the germline ends. The germline CDR1 and CDR2 sequences are WNHNN and SYGVQD (reference sequence). This CDR3 spans 11 amino acids. CDR3 sequence reads: CASSEENEQFF. The CDR3 DNA is TGCGCCAGCAGTGAAGAGAATGAGCAGTTCTTC.

The V call is TRBV10-3, the J call TRBJ1-6, with TRBD1 matching over 10 bases. The CDR3 has 17 amino acids. The J segment lost 14 bases and the V segment lost 3 bases, leaving 16 bases of the junction unmatched. Germline values: CDR1 ENHRY, CDR2 SYGVKD. CDR3 residues: CAISDDMGQGPGKALHF. The CDR3 bases are TGTGCCATCAGTGATGATATGGGACAGGGGCCCGGGAAGGCCCTCCACTTT.

CDR3 amino acids: CASTYPRVTGSDYGYTF. The CDR3 coding sequence is TGTGCCAGCACTTATCCCCGCGTCACAGGGAGTGACTATGGCTACACCTTC. The chain employs TRBV7-9 and TRBJ1-2, with D possibly TRBD1 on 6 matching bases. Germline V CDR1 and CDR2: SEHNR, FQNEAQ (reference sequence). Trimming removed 7 bases from V and 3 bases from J, with 24 bases in between. CDR3 size: 17 residues. The whole variable domain, remainder taken from reference TRBV7-9 and TRBJ1-2, is DTGVSQNPRHKITKRGQNVTFRCDPISEHNRLYWYRQTLGQGPEFLTYFQNEAQLEKSRLLSDRFSAERPKGSFSTLEIQRTEQGDSAMYLCASTYPRVTGSDYGYTFGSGTRLTVV.

The gene calls are TRBV30 and TRBJ1-3; D is undetermined. Germline-derived CDR1 and CDR2 are GTSNPN and SVGIG (reference sequence). Deletions cut 2 bases from V and 1 base from J, with 6 bases between. The CDR3 sequence is 13 residues long. CDR3 sequence (DNA): TGTGCCTGGAGTATGGCATCTGGAAACACCATATATTTT. This codes for CAWSMASGNTIYF. Full variable domain (outside the CDR3, taken from reference TRBV30 and TRBJ1-3): SQTIHQWPATLVQPVGSPLSLECTVEGTSNPNLYWYRQAAGRGLQLLFYSVGIGQISSEVPQNLSASRPQDRQFILSSKKLLLSDSGFYLCAWSMASGNTIYFGEGSWLTVV.

This clone was seen once. V is TRBV10-3 and J is TRBJ2-1; TRBD2 matches 12 bases. The V gene's germline CDR1 is ENHRY and CDR2 SYGVKD. V lost 2 bases and J lost 5; bases outside the gene matches: 4. The CDR3 contains 16 residues. CDR3 coding DNA: TGTGCCATCAGTGAGCTAGCGGGAGGGCCGCACAATGAGCAGTTCTTC. Its protein is CAISELAGGPHNEQFF.

The rearrangement uses TRBV4-3 and TRBJ2-7; tentatively, D is TRBD1 (5 bases). Germline V gene sequence: CDR1 LGHNA, CDR2 YSLEER. This CDR3 has 15 amino acids. V dropped 0 bases and J dropped 0 bases, with 9 bases sitting between them. The chain's CDR3 is CASSQDDRNSYEQYF. The CDR3 DNA reads as TGCGCCAGCAGCCAAGATGACAGAAACTCCTACGAGCAGTACTTC.

This clone has just one count. Other DNA sequences in this specimen translate into the identical CDR3. The chain employs TRBV5-1 and TRBJ1-5; TRBD1 matches 10 bases. Per the germline V gene, CDR1 is SGHRS and CDR2 is YFSETQ. V was pared by 0 bases and J by 7 bases, with 1 base of the junction left unmatched. The CDR3 has 14 amino acids. The CDR3 spells CASSLGTGGQPQHF. The CDR3 region has the DNA TGCGCCAGCAGCTTGGGGACAGGGGGACAGCCCCAGCATTTT. The variable domain in full, with the rest retrieved from reference TRBV5-1 and TRBJ1-5, is KAGVTQTPRYLIKTRGQQVTLSCSPISGHRSVSWYQQTPGQGLQFLFEYFSETQRNKGNFPGRFSGRQFSNSRSEMNVSTLELGDSALYLCASSLGTGGQPQHFGDGTRLSIL.

The chain is built from TRBV4-2 and TRBJ1-5; no clear D. V dropped 4 bases and J dropped 6 bases, with 13 bases sitting between them. This CDR3 is built from 14 residues. The germline V gene has CDR1 LGHNA and CDR2 YNFKEQ. The DNA for the CDR3 is TGTGCCAGCAGCCTAGTCGACCTCGGTCAGCCCCAGCATTTT. Protein: CASSLVDLGQPQHF.

J is TRBJ1-5 and V is TRBV5-6, with 7 bases matching TRBD1. The germline V gene has CDR1 SGHDT and CDR2 YYEEEE. The CDR3 extends over 19 amino acids. J was trimmed by 2 bases and V by 0 bases; bases with no gene match: 14. The CDR3 DNA follows: TGTGCCAGCAGCTTGGAAGGGGGCGGTTCCATTAGGCGCAATCAGCCCCAGCATTTT. Translated: CASSLEGGGSIRRNQPQHF.

The chain carries TRBV6-1 and TRBJ1-2; no firm D call. V was cut by 1 base and J by 8 bases, with 14 bases left in between. Per germline, CDR1 MNHNS and CDR2 SASEGT. The CDR3 covers 14 residues. The CDR3 DNA reads as TGTGCCAGCAGTGAAGGGACGGCCCGGTGGGGCTACACCTTC. Protein product: CASSEGTARWGYTF.

The rearrangement links TRBV5-1 to TRBJ2-2; 10 bases are shared with TRBD1. V lost 0 bases and J lost 4; bases outside the gene matches: 3. Germline assignment: CDR1 SGHRS and CDR2 YFSETQ. The CDR3 runs 16 residues. The CDR3 is CASSLGQGAGTGELFF. DNA for the CDR3: TGCGCCAGCAGCTTGGGACAGGGGGCTGGCACCGGGGAGCTGTTTTTT. The variable domain in full, with the rest retrieved from reference TRBV5-1 and TRBJ2-2, is KAGVTQTPRYLIKTRGQQVTLSCSPISGHRSVSWYQQTPGQGLQFLFEYFSETQRNKGNFPGRFSGRQFSNSRSEMNVSTLELGDSALYLCASSLGQGAGTGELFFGEGSRLTVL.

The rearrangement links TRBV5-1 to TRBJ2-5; 11 positions match TRBD1. J lost 4 bases, V lost 3 bases, and 5 bases had no gene match. CDR3 length equals 15 residues. Germline V gene sequence: CDR1 SGHRS, CDR2 YFSETQ. This chain's CDR3 is CASSSGQGGLETQYF. CDR3 DNA sequence: TGCGCCAGCAGCTCGGGACAGGGGGGTTTAGAGACCCAGTACTTC.

V gene TRBV29-1 combines with J gene TRBJ2-5; possibly TRBD1 or TRBD2 for D (6 bases each). V lost 3 bases and J 5 bases, leaving 13 bases between the germline ends. CDR3 size: 13 residues. The germline V gene has CDR1 SQVTM and CDR2 ANQGSEA. The chain's CDR3 is CSVEGGALETQYF. In DNA, the CDR3 is TGCAGCGTTGAGGGGGGCGCATTGGAGACCCAGTACTTC.

The chain combines TRBV19 with TRBJ2-5; 7 bases agree with TRBD2. The CDR3 is made up of 14 amino acids. Trimming removed 5 bases from V and 5 bases from J; junction bases left unmatched: 8. CDR1 and CDR2 from the germline V gene are LNHDA and SQIVND (reference sequence). CDR3 sequence (DNA): TGTGCCAGTAGTCCTCGGGACTATGAGGAGACCCAGTACTTC. Translating gives CASSPRDYEETQYF.

The chain recombines TRBV6-5 with TRBJ2-7; 7 bases align to TRBD1. The V gene end was trimmed by 4 bases and the J gene end by 4 bases; junction bases not matched to a gene: 7. The CDR3 extends over 14 amino acids. Germline V gene sequence: CDR1 MNHEY, CDR2 SVGAGI. This CDR3 reads CASSSLDREYEQYF. As DNA, the CDR3 is TGTGCCAGCAGTTCCCTCGACAGGGAGTACGAGCAGTACTTC.

The chain combines TRBV5-4 with TRBJ2-7, with 7 bases that match TRBD1. Germline V lookup: CDR1 SGHNT, CDR2 YYREEE (reference sequence). This CDR3 comprises 15 residues. After removal of 3 bases from V and 0 bases from J, the junction contained 6 bases not matched to a gene. In DNA form, the CDR3 reads TGTGCCAGCAGCTATGGGACAGACGTCTCCTACGAGCAGTACTTC. Its protein product is CASSYGTDVSYEQYF.